A single sample is the source of the 2 T cell receptor beta chains below, sequenced in a study of T cell responses to AZD1222 COVID-19 vaccine. Only in-frame clones appear in the TCRdb table, and some are missing; sequencing was by immunoSEQ multiplex PCR. The data show around 140,000 clones, roughly 90% seen once. The material was peripheral blood, obtained on day 0 of AZD1222 vaccination. These receptors all come from an adult in good health.

V gene TRBV28 combines with J gene TRBJ1-2; maybe TRBD1 (5 bases). The CDR3 is made up of 14 amino acids. The germline V and J ends were trimmed by 5 bases and 8 bases, with 18 bases remaining between them. Germline loops: CDR1 MDHEN, CDR2 SYDVKM. For the CDR3, the DNA is TGTGCCAGCAGTAGGCCCCAGGGTTACGGCGGCTACACCTTC. Amino acid sequence: CASSRPQGYGGYTF.

The chain is built from TRBV3-1 (or the pseudogene TRBV3-2) and TRBJ1-4; no reliable D call. Germline V gives CDR1 LGHDT, CDR2 YNNKEL (reference sequence). Trimming removed 3 bases from V and 5 bases from J, with 13 bases in between. This CDR3 contains 15 residues. The CDR3 sequence: CASSHSVRRNEKLFF. CDR3 coding DNA: TGTGCCAGCAGCCATAGTGTCAGAAGAAATGAAAAACTGTTTTTT.